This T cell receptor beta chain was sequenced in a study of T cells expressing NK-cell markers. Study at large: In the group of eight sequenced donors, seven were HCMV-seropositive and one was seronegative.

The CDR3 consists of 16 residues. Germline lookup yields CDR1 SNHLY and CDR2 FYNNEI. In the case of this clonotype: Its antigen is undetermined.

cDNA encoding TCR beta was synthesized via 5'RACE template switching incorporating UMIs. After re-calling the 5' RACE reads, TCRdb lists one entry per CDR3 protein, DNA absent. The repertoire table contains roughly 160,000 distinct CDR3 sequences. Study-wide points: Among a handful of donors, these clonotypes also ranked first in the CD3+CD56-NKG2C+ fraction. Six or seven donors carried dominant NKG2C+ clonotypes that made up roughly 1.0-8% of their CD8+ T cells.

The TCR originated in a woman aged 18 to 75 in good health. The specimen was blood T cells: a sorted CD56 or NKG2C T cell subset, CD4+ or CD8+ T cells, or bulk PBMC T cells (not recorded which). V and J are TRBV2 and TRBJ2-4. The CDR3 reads CASTVSRSTSKNIQYF. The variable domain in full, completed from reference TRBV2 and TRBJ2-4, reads EPEVTQTPSHQVTQMGQEVILRCVPISNHLYFYWYRQILGQKVEFLVSFYNNEISEKSEIFDDQFSVERPDGSNFTLKIRSTKLEDSAMYFCASTVSRSTSKNIQYFGAGTRLSVL.